A single T cell receptor (beta chain) is shown here with its context. As yet, its antigen is unknown. Each patient with chemo-refractory metastatic non-small-cell lung cancer was treated with focal radiation plus CTLA-4 blockade using ipilimumab. Profiled with immunoSEQ multiplex PCR; TCRdb holds only in-frame clones, not every one. The sample has roughly 76,000 clones, 74% seen once. This entry belongs to a study of radiotherapy plus CTLA-4 blockade in lung cancer. Study background: Objective responses were recorded in about a sixth of patients, with disease control recorded in around 30%. The study's findings and limits: TCR clones of tumor origin grew in blood after radiotherapy plus ipilimumab. Reports state that early shifts in blood T cell clones, with interferon-beta, best predicted response.

This CDR3 has 16 residues. The V end was cut by 6 bases, the J end by 2 bases, with 19 bases between. Germline CDR1 reads MDHEN; CDR2 reads SYDVKM. This TCR derives from a human donor with non-small cell lung cancer whose response to radiotherapy plus ipilimumab could not be evaluated. The specimen was peripheral blood, collected from a patient treated with radiotherapy plus ipilimumab. This rearrangement joins TRBV28 to TRBJ1-2; possible D gene TRBD1, 5 bases. The CDR3 DNA reads TGTGCCAGCAGACTGGGGGGTTCGGGACTAAACTATGGCTACACCTTC. Translating it yields CASRLGGSGLNYGYTF.